In this sample, the clone carrying this T cell receptor (beta chain) turned up a few times. Antigen: not known. The record originates from a study of cytomegalovirus exposure and HLA in healthy donors. Study background: Samples from HLA-typed donors yielded about 85 million unique TCRs in an early data release. Study-level points and caveats: When analyzed later, the rates of TCR association showed variation by HLA locus, with DRB1 the most and HLA-C the fewest. A reported reduction in N-insertions relative to the roughly 670-donor mean was seen in an Asian-associated ancestry cluster in a later analysis.

V lost 1 base, J lost 5 bases, and 11 bases lay in between. Germline loops: CDR1 KGHSH, CDR2 LQKENI. The CDR3 has 14 residues. The PCR had 60 Vbeta and 13 Jbeta primers. Only in-frame clones appear in the TCRdb table, and some are missing; sequencing was by immunoSEQ multiplex PCR. The sample yields 200,000 or so clones, roughly 88% seen once. The chain has TRBV18 and TRBJ2-5; tentatively, D is TRBD1 (5 bases). Sequencing used PBMCs. This TCR was sampled from a boy between 2 and 10 years old in good health and CMV-seronegative. The CDR3 region is CASSPRQGWETQYF. The CDR3 DNA follows: TGTGCCAGCTCACCACGTCAGGGATGGGAGACCCAGTACTTC.